The present TCR beta chain was sequenced within a study of blood T cell repertoires in COVID-19. For the study at large: Collection of acute and convalescent COVID-19 samples took place in the United States, Italy and Spain. T cells, B-cell-depleted T cells, or PBMCs supplied cDNA or gDNA.

Original handling: The assay estimated nucleated cells by amplifying reference gene primers. Assay used: immunoSEQ multiplex PCR; TCRdb lists only in-frame clones, some missing. That table gives V, J and clone size, and the DNA gave D and trimming. Found here are some 250,000 clones, about three quarters of them singletons; the top ten hold 3.3%. V lost 4 bases and J lost 2, with 13 bases in between. CDR1 is SNHLY and CDR2 is FYNNEI in the germline V gene. The CDR3 length is 15 residues. The sequencing sample was made of peripheral blood. The sequence was collected from a woman aged 80 or over with acute or convalescent COVID-19. The chain is built from TRBV2 and TRBJ2-3; D possibly corresponds to TRBD2 (5 bases). DNA for the CDR3: TGTGCCAGCAGTGTTCGCGGACTTAACACAGATACGCAGTATTTT. It specifies CASSVRGLNTDTQYF.